This entry is about one T cell receptor (beta chain). What it recognizes is unknown. This record comes from a study of siplizumab effects on memory and regulatory T cells. General study results and limits: Naive T cells appeared more diverse than memory cells and seemed to be major alloresponse contributors. The study found that mappable alloreactive CD4+ clones averaged about 70% Treg-derived with siplizumab and more than 25% in controls.

The assay covered about 10^5 TCR templates per sample. Sequencing was performed with immunoSEQ multiplex PCR; in TCRdb, only in-frame clones are kept and a portion is missing. The sample yields approximately 94,000 clones, 75% to 95% seen once. The CDR3 covers 15 residues. With 7 bases removed from V and 4 bases from J, the gap between germline ends came to 19 bases. Germline-derived CDR1 and CDR2 are MNHNS and SASEGT. The receptor was isolated from a human donor in good health. V and J are TRBV6-1 and TRBJ2-5, with TRBD1 as a possible D gene (8 bases). Input material: CD4+ T cells sorted from blood. The CDR3 protein is CASTMNRGEGETQYF. CDR3 in DNA: TGTGCCAGCACAATGAACAGGGGGGAGGGAGAGACCCAGTACTTC.